The present T cell receptor (beta chain) was sequenced within a study of T cells expressing NK-cell markers. TCRdb reanalyzed the 5' RACE reads, giving one entry per CDR3 protein sequence and no DNA. The sample's table shows roughly 280,000 distinct CDR3 sequences. The CDR3 totals 15 residues. Per the germline V gene, CDR1 is SGHVS and CDR2 is FQNEAQ. Sequenced material: blood T cells: a sorted CD56 or NKG2C T cell subset, CD4+ or CD8+ T cells, or bulk PBMC T cells (not recorded which). The clonotype was recovered from a man aged 18 to 30 in good health. The chain has TRBV7-8 and TRBJ2-3; TCRdb's D gene call, TRBD2, goes unchecked for lack of DNA. The CDR3 region is CASYRRLGGTDTQYF.